Presented here are 16 T cell receptor beta chains from one specimen sequenced in a study of T cells in Graves' hyperthyroidism and ophthalmopathy (dated by TCRdb to about 2019). Libraries were built with multiplex PCR. The reads were generated on an Illumina HiSeq 2000. The TCR beta CDR3 regions were amplified from RNA transcripts. The TCR CDR3 was subjected to a first round of RT-PCR using the HTBI primer set and the Qiagen OneStep RT-PCR kit. The public reads were quality trimmed at Q25 with fastp and then assembled into clones with MiXCR by TCRdb, keeping productive beta chains. Each entry merges the rows of one CDR3 protein and shows their most common DNA and genes. This sample lists about 480,000 distinct CDR3 sequences; over 13% were detected once. The ten largest account for around a sixth of the sample. The sample taken for sequencing was blood. The receptors were sampled from a young woman with Graves' hyperthyroidism.

This clonotype was counted many times. This CDR3 reads CSAAQGYTDTQYF. CDR3 bases: TGCAGTGCTGCGCAGGGTTACACAGATACGCAGTATTTT. The genes are TRBV20-1 and TRBJ2-3; D possibly corresponds to TRBD1 (5 bases). Germline assignment: CDR1 DFQATT and CDR2 SNEGSKA (reference sequence). This CDR3 region has 13 residues. The ends were cut back, 5 bases at V and 2 bases at J, with 11 bases in the middle.

This clonotype was counted at least ten times. The V and J genes are TRBV7-8 and TRBJ2-5; D not resolved. The V end lost 6 bases, the J end lost 5 bases, and 10 bases lay between the germline ends. The CDR3 totals 12 residues. CDR1 and CDR2 (germline): SGHVS, FQNEAQ. The CDR3 DNA reads TGTGCCAGCAGTCCCGAGGCTGAGACCCAGTACTTC. Translation: CASSPEAETQYF. Full variable domain (missing parts from reference TRBV7-8 and TRBJ2-5): GAGVSQSPRYKVAKRGQDVALRCDPISGHVSLFWYQQALGQGPEFLTYFQNEAQLDKSGLPSDRFFAERPEGSVSTLKIQRTQQEDSAVYLCASSPEAETQYFGPGTRLLVL.

The chain is built from TRBV4-1 and TRBJ1-2; D uncertain. The germline V gene has CDR1 MGHRA and CDR2 YSYEKL. CDR3 length equals 14 residues. Trimming pared 1 base from V and 10 bases from J, leaving 16 bases between. This CDR3 is CASSQAGVAGYYTF. The CDR3 region has the DNA TGCGCCAGCAGCCAAGCCGGGGTAGCAGGATACTACACCTTC.

This clonotype showed up many times. DNA of the CDR3: TGTGCCAGCAGCTCCTTAGGAAACACCATATATTTT. Residues: CASSSLGNTIYF. The chain joins TRBV11-2 to TRBJ1-3, with D unresolved. From germline, CDR1 is SGHAT and CDR2 FQNNGV. The ends were cut back, 4 bases at V and 4 bases at J, with 5 bases in the middle. CDR3 size: 12 residues.

Remarks on this clonotype: A single base separates this from a much larger clone, so it may be a read error. A read error is likely, as this CDR3 ends without the conserved phenylalanine or tryptophan. The chain links TRBV12-3 or TRBV12-4 to TRBJ1-2, with D perhaps matching TRBD1 (6 bases). The length of the CDR3 is 12 residues. The V gene lost 11 bases and the J gene lost 5 bases, with 15 bases spanning the gap. The CDR3 nucleotides read TGTGCCTGCCTAGGGGGGGATTATGGCTACACCTTA. It encodes CACLGGDYGYTL.

This clonotype was seen at least ten times. The chain links TRBV30 to TRBJ1-4; D perhaps matches TRBD1 (6 bases). Looked up from germline, CDR1 is GTSNPN and CDR2 is SVGIG (reference sequence). This CDR3 region has 15 residues. Trimming left V 1 base short and J 4 bases short, with 13 bases between. The CDR3 protein is CAWSAGGHLNEKLFF. The DNA of the CDR3 is TGTGCCTGGAGTGCGGGGGGCCACCTTAATGAAAAACTGTTTTTT.

This clonotype was detected ten times or more. The V and J genes are TRBV11-1 and TRBJ1-2; D possibly corresponds to TRBD1 (6 bases). V dropped 3 bases and J dropped 4 bases, with 12 bases sitting between them. The CDR3 consists of 14 residues. Germline V gene sequence: CDR1 SGHAT, CDR2 FQDESV (reference sequence). In nucleotides, the CDR3 is TGTGCCAGCAGCTTGGCCGGACAGTCCTATGGCTACACCTTC. Its protein is CASSLAGQSYGYTF.

The genes are TRBV11-3 and TRBJ2-6; D not resolved. The CDR3 length is 16 residues. Trimming took off 5 bases at V and 3 bases at J, with 14 bases between the two ends. Germline CDR1 reads SGHNT; CDR2 reads YENEEA. This CDR3 is CASSEGPPLGANVLTF. CDR3 bases: TGTGCCAGCAGCGAAGGACCCCCGCTTGGGGCCAACGTCCTGACTTTC.

Concerning this clonotype: The junction shows a germline mismatch at one end, possibly a read error. This sequence joins TRBV10-3 and TRBJ2-3, with D possibly being TRBD2 (6 bases). The CDR3 spans 15 residues. Germline loops: CDR1 ENHRY, CDR2 SYGVKD. This chain's CDR3 is CAISERDSGTDTRYF. The CDR3 nucleotides are TGTGCCATCAGTGAGCGGGACTCTGGCACAGATACGCGGTATTTT.

This clonotype was seen at least ten times. The chain uses TRBV11-2 and TRBJ2-2; perhaps TRBD1 as D (6 bases). Trimming removed 0 bases from V and 9 bases from J, with 11 bases in between. Germline V gene data show CDR1 as SGHAT and CDR2 as FQNNGV. This CDR3 region has 14 residues. CDR3 in amino acids: CASSLDRGSRELFF. CDR3 nucleotides: TGTGCCAGCAGCTTAGACAGGGGATCGAGGGAGCTGTTTTTT.

In this sample, this clonotype turned up many times. The chain combines TRBV27 with TRBJ1-6; D unclear. The CDR3 runs to 13 residues. Trimming cost V 6 bases and J 12 bases, with 15 bases left between them. Germline V gives CDR1 MNHEY, CDR2 SMNVEV (reference sequence). Here the CDR3 reads CASSRGPSKPLHF. The CDR3 DNA sequence: TGTGCCAGCAGCCGCGGCCCCTCTAAACCCCTCCACTTT.

V and J are TRBV24-1 and TRBJ1-1; weak D call: TRBD1 (5 bases). The CDR3 is 14 residues long. Germline CDR1 is KGHDR and CDR2 is SFDVKD. This CDR3 is CTETPGRRPREAFF. CDR3 DNA: TGTACCGAAACCCCGGGACGCAGGCCCCGAGAAGCTTTCTTT.

The rearrangement links TRBV3-1 to TRBJ2-1; possibly TRBD2 for D (7 bases). Between the trimmed V and J ends, which lost 0 bases and 0 bases, there was a span of 24 bases. The CDR3 spans 21 residues. Germline values: CDR1 LGHDT, CDR2 YNNKEL (reference sequence). The CDR3 region has the DNA TGTGCCAGCAGCCAAGACGGGGGCGGGGTAGCGGGTGCTAGCTCCTACAATGAGCAGTTCTTC. Translating gives CASSQDGGGVAGASSYNEQFF.

This clonotype has a count of ten or more. V gene TRBV12-5 combines with J gene TRBJ1-2; D ambiguous. The CDR3 is 13 residues long. V was shortened by 6 bases and J by 4 bases, with 12 bases between the two germline ends. Germline CDR1 and CDR2: LGHNT and FRNRAP. The CDR3 loop reads CASGHGNGYGYTF. The CDR3 region has the DNA TGTGCTAGTGGCCACGGTAACGGCTATGGCTACACCTTC.

This clonotype was detected ten times or more. The chain employs TRBV11-2 and TRBJ2-5, with D tentatively TRBD1 or TRBD2 (5 bases each). Germline V gene lookup returns CDR1 SGHAT and CDR2 FQNNGV. The V and J ends lost 4 bases and 9 bases respectively, with 36 bases between them. This CDR3 contains 20 residues. The CDR3 nucleotides are TGTGCCAGCAGCTCCCGAAGGACACCCGCAAGAGACCCGGGGTCCGCGTCCCAGTACTTC. It codes for CASSSRRTPARDPGSASQYF.

A note on this clonotype: A clone one base away is much larger, so this may be a read error. This sequence joins TRBV20-1 and TRBJ1-2; 7 bases agree with TRBD1. CDR3 size: 16 residues. CDR1 and CDR2 from the germline V gene are DFQATT and SNEGSKA (reference sequence). The chain's CDR3 is CSARVQQGPSNYGCTF. The CDR3 DNA reads as TGCAGTGCTAGAGTCCAACAGGGGCCATCTAACTATGGCTGCACCTTC.